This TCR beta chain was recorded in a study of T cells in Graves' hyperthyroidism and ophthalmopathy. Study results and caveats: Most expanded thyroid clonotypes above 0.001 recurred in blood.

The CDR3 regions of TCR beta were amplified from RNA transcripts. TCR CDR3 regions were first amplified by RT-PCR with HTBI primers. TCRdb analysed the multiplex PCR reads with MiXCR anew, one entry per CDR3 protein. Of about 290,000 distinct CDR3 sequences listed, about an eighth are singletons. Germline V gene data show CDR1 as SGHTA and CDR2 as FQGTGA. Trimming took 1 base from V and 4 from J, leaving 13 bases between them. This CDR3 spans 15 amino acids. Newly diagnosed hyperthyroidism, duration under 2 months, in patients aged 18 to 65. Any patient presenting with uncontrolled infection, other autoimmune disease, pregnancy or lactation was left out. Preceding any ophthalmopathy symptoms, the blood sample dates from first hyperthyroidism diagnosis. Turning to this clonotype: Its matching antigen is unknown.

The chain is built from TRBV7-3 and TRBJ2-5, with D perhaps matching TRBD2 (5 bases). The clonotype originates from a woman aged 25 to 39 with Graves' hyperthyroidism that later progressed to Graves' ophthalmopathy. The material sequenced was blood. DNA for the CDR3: TGTGCCAGCAGCTTAATTGGGAGTGGTCGAGAGACCCAGTACTTC. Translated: CASSLIGSGRETQYF.